This T cell receptor (beta chain) appears in the sequencing data of a study of shared clonotypes between healthy human individuals. Across the study: Donor composition was a couple of women and three men, aged 18 to 49.

Libraries were prepared by immunoSEQ multiplex PCR; TCRdb keeps only in-frame clonotypes and omits some of them. The data contain just under 95,000 clones, 68% of them seen just once; the ten biggest clones take up roughly 50%. Everyone who donated was a Caucasian adult who lived in Nashville, Tennessee. Unmatched junction bases numbered 3, after V lost 6 bases and J lost 8 bases. The germline V gene has CDR1 SGHRS and CDR2 YFSETQ. The CDR3 has 13 residues. The TCR originated in a man aged 25 to 40 in good health. The chain uses TRBV5-1 and TRBJ2-1; TRBD2 matches at 12 bases. Sequencing used memory CD8+ T cells sorted from blood. Noted subset: CD45RO+ cells pooled with CCR7-negative TemRA cells. The chain's CDR3 is CASNLAGGDEQFF. In nucleotides, the CDR3 is TGCGCCAGCAACCTAGCGGGAGGGGATGAGCAGTTCTTC.